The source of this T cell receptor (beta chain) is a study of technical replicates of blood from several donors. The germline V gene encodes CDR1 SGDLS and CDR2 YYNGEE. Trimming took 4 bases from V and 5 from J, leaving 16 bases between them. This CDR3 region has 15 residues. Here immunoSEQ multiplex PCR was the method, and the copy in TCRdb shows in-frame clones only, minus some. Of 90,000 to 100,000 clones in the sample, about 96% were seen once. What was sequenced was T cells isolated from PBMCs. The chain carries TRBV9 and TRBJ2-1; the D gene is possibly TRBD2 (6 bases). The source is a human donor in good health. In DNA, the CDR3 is TGTGCCAGCAGCCTATATAGCGGAGGGGACAATGAGCAGTTCTTC. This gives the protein CASSLYSGGDNEQFF.